Listed here is a single TCR beta chain. Its antigen is undetermined. Included in the TCR beta cDNA libraries were unique molecular identifiers. One entry per CDR3 protein, called by TCRdb with MiXCR from the PCR reads. Altogether hundreds of thousands of distinct CDR3 sequences are present, approximately 53% being singletons, with the ten largest covering about 4.8%. The data are from a study of post-analysis software for immune sequencing data. Germline CDR1 reads SNHLY; CDR2 reads FYNNEI. CDR3 length equals 16 residues. The J segment lost 1 base and the V segment lost 0 bases, leaving 2 bases of the junction unmatched. Study-wide points: With TRBV5-6, TRBV5-1 and TRBV20-1 included, about five TRBV segments were more frequent in patients than in controls.

Sequenced: blood. The source is a girl aged 5 to 17 with multiple sclerosis. This chain connects TRBV2 to TRBJ2-7; TRBD2 agrees at 11 bases. CDR3 amino acids: CASSEAGTSGSYEQYF. The CDR3 DNA reads as TGTGCCAGCAGTGAAGCCGGGACTAGCGGATCCTACGAGCAGTACTTC.